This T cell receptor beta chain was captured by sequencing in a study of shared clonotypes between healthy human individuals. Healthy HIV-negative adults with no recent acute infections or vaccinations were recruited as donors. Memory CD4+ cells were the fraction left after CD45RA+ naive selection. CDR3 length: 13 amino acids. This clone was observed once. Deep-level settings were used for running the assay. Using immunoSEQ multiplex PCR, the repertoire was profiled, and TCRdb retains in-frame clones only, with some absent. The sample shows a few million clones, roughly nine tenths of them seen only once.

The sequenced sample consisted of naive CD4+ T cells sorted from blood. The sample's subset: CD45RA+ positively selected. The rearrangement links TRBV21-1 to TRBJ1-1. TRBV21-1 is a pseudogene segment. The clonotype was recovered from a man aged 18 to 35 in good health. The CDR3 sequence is CASSKGGLAEAFF. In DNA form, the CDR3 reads TGTGCCAGCAGCAAAGGCGGTTTGGCTGAAGCTTTCTTT.